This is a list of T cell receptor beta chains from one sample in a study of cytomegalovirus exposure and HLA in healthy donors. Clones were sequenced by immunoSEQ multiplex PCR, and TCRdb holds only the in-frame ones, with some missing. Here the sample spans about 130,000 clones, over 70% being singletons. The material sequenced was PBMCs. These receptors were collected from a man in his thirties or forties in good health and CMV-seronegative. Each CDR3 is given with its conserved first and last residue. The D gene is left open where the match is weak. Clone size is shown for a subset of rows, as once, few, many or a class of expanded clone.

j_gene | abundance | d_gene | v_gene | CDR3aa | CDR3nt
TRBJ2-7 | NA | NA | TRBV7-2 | CASTIATIPYEQYF | TGTGCCAGCACAATAGCGACGATCCCGTACGAGCAGTACTTC
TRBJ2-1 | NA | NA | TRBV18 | CASSRDVGAVGNEQFF | TGTGCCAGCTCACGCGATGTGGGAGCTGTGGGAAATGAGCAGTTCTTC
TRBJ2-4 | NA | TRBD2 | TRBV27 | CASSSRDYGLAKNIQYF | TGTGCCAGCAGCTCGAGGGACTATGGTCTAGCCAAAAACATTCAGTACTTC
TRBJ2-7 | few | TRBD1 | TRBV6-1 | CASIRTGGVYEQYF | TGTGCCAGCATCCGGACAGGGGGCGTTTACGAGCAGTACTTC
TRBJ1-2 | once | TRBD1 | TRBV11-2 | CASSRRQGGYGYTF | TGTGCCAGCAGCAGAAGACAGGGGGGCTATGGCTACACCTTC
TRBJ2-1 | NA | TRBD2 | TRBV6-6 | CASSYTGGPNNEQFF | TGTGCCAGCAGTTACACGGGAGGGCCAAACAATGAGCAGTTCTTC
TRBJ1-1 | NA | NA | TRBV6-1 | CASGFSRTEAFF | TGTGCCAGCGGATTTTCGAGGACTGAAGCTTTCTTT
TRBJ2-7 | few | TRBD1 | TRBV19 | CASRPTGGAVYEQYF | TGTGCCAGTAGACCGACAGGGGGGGCGGTCTACGAGCAGTACTTC
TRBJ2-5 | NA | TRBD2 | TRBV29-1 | CSVEGSGMETQYF | TGCAGCGTTGAGGGTAGCGGGATGGAGACCCAGTACTTC
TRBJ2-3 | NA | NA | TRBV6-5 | CASRIRGYLTDTQYF | TGTGCCAGCAGAATCCGGGGTTATCTCACAGATACGCAGTATTTT
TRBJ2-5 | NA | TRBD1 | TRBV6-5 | CASSGTGRLEYF | TGTGCCAGCAGTGGGACAGGGAGGCTTGAGTACTTC
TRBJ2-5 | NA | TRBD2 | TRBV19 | CASTGSGRYQETQYF | TGTGCCAGTACGGGCAGCGGGAGGTATCAAGAGACCCAGTACTTC
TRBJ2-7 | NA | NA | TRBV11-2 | CASSLERPPDYEQYF | TGTGCCAGCAGCTTAGAGCGGCCTCCCGACTACGAGCAGTACTTC
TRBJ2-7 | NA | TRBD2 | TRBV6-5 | CASSYSSSGRAGEQYF | TGTGCCAGCAGTTACTCGTCTAGCGGGAGGGCAGGGGAGCAGTACTTC
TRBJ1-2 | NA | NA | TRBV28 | CASSQGNYGYTF | TGTGCCAGCAGTCAGGGGAACTATGGCTACACCTTC
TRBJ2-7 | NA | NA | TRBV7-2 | CASSLASPSLSYEQYF | TGTGCCAGCAGCTTAGCGAGCCCTAGCCTATCCTACGAGCAGTACTTC
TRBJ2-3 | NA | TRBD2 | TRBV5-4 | CASSLRLAGATDTQYF | TGTGCCAGCAGCTTGCGGCTAGCGGGAGCAACAGATACGCAGTATTTT
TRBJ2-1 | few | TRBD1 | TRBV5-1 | CASSIRQGALNEQFF | TGCGCCAGCAGCATTCGACAGGGGGCGTTGAATGAGCAGTTCTTC
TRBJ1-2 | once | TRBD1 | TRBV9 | CASSTGAYGYTF | TGTGCCAGCTCGACAGGGGCTTATGGCTACACCTTC
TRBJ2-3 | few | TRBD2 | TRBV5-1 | CASSFSSGQDTQYF | TGCGCCAGCAGCTTTTCTAGCGGACAAGATACGCAGTATTTT
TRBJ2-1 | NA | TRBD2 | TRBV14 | CASSPRPAGRRNEQFF | TGTGCCAGCAGCCCCCGTCCAGCGGGAAGACGGAATGAGCAGTTCTTC
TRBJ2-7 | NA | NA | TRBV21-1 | CASSIDRARSYEQYF | TGTGCCAGCAGCATAGACAGGGCCCGCTCCTACGAGCAGTACTTC
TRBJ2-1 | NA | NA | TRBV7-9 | CASSATGGGSNNEQFF | TGTGCCAGCAGCGCCACGGGGGGCGGGAGTAACAATGAGCAGTTCTTC
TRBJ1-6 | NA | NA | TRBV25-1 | CASSEGVDSPLHF | TGTGCCAGCAGTGAGGGCGTCGATTCACCCCTCCACTTT